A selection of T cell receptor beta chains follows, all from one sample in a study of blood T cell repertoires in COVID-19. TCRdb's copy holds only in-frame clones and misses some; the assay was immunoSEQ multiplex PCR. This sample has some 210,000 clones, with about 88% found just once. Sequencing used peripheral blood. The source of these receptors is a woman between 40 and 50 years old with acute or convalescent COVID-19. Each CDR3 is given with its conserved first and last residue. Fields, in order: D gene, clone size, V gene, J gene, CDR3 DNA, CDR3 protein. The D gene is left open where the match is weak. Size values are once, few and many counts, or a class for expanded clones, and some rows have none.

>-|once|TRBV15|TRBJ1-3
TGTGCCACCAGCTGGGAGGGAAACACCATATATTTT
CATSWEGNTIYF
>TRBD1|-|TRBV7-9|TRBJ1-5
TGTGCCAGCAGCTTCGCCACCCTAGGGACAGTAAATAGCAATCAGCCCCAGCATTTT
CASSFATLGTVNSNQPQHF
>-|-|TRBV6-1|TRBJ1-3
TGTGCCAGCAGTGAAGCTTCTTCGGGATTTGGAAACACCATATATTTT
CASSEASSGFGNTIYF
>TRBD2|-|TRBV30|TRBJ2-3
TGTGCCTGGAGTTGGAGGCGGGGGAGGACAGATACGCAGTATTTT
CAWSWRRGRTDTQYF
>-|-|TRBV10-3|TRBJ1-2
TGTGCCATCAGATCGGAGCTCTATGGCTACACCTTC
CAIRSELYGYTF
>TRBD2|-|TRBV5-1|TRBJ2-5
TGCGCCAGCAGAGGCGGCAGCGGGGGAGAGACCCAGTACTTC
CASRGGSGGETQYF
>TRBD1|-|TRBV10-3|TRBJ1-2
TGTGCCATCAGAGTAGGACAGGTGGATGGCTACACCTTC
CAIRVGQVDGYTF
>-|-|TRBV30|TRBJ2-1
TGTGCCTGGAGTGTAGGGGGGGCATTGGGTGAGCAGTTCTTC
CAWSVGGALGEQFF
>-|-|TRBV13|TRBJ1-1
TGTGCCAGCAGCTTATGGGGGGAAAGGAACACTGAAGCTTTCTTT
CASSLWGERNTEAFF
>TRBD1|once|TRBV6-5|TRBJ1-1
TGTGCCAGCAGTTACCCGGGACAGGGTGGAACTGAAGCTTTCTTT
CASSYPGQGGTEAFF
>-|-|TRBV11-2|TRBJ1-1
TGTGCCAGCAGCTTGCGCGGGGAAGCTTTCTTT
CASSLRGEAFF
>TRBD1|-|TRBV27|TRBJ1-6
TGTGCCAGCAGGATGAACAGGGGTAGTTCACCCCTCCACTTT
CASRMNRGSSPLHF
>-|-|TRBV28|TRBJ1-1
TGTGCCAGCAGTTTCTCGCCCCCTAAGGACAGGAACACTGAAGCTTTCTTT
CASSFSPPKDRNTEAFF
>TRBD1|-|TRBV3-1/TRBV3-2|TRBJ1-1
TGTGCCAGCAGCCAAGAACAGGGGGCCCGGGGGGCTTTCTTT
CASSQEQGARGAFF
>TRBD1|once|TRBV7-2|TRBJ2-3
TGTGCCAGCAGCTTAGTAACTTGGGGACAGGGCACAGATACGCAGTATTTT
CASSLVTWGQGTDTQYF
>TRBD1|-|TRBV5-4|TRBJ2-3
TGTGCCAGTTACCCTCCGGTGGGACAGGGTCCACATACGCAGTATTTT
CASYPPVGQGPHTQYF
>TRBD1|-|TRBV5-1|TRBJ1-2
TGCGCCAGCAGCCCGACACAGGGGGCAGGGTATGGCTACACCTTC
CASSPTQGAGYGYTF
>TRBD1|-|TRBV30|TRBJ1-5
TGTGCCTGGACCGGACAGGGATCCCTATCCTCCGATCAGCCCCAGCATTTT
CAWTGQGSLSSDQPQHF
>-|once|TRBV15|TRBJ1-1
TGTGCCATCCTGGAGGGGTTGAACACTGAAGCTTTCTTT
CAILEGLNTEAFF